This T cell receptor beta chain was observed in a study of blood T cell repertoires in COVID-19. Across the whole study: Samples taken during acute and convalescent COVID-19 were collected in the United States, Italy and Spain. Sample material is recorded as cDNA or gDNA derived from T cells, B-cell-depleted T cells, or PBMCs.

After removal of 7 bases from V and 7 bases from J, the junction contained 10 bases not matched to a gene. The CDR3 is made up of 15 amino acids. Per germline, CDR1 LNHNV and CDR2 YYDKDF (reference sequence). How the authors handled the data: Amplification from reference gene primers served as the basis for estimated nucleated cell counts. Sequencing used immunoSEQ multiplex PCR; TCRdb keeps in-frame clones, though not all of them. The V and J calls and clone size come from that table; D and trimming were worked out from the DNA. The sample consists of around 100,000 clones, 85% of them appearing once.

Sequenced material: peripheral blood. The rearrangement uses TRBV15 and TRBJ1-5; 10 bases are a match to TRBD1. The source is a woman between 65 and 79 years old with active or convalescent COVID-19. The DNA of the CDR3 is TGTGCCACCACCCGGGACAGGGGAAGCGGCCAGCCCCAGCATTTT. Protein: CATTRDRGSGQPQHF.